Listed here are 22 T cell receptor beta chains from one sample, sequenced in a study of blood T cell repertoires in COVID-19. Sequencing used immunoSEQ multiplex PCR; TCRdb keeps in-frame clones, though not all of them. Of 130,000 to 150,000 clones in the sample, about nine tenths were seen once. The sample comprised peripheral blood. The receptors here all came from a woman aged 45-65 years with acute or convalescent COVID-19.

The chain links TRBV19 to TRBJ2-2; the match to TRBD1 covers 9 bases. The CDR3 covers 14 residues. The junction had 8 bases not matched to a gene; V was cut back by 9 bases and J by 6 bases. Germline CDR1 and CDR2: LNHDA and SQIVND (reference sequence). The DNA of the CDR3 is TGTGCCAGCAGGTCCCGGGACAGGGCCGGGGAGCTGTTTTTT. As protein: CASRSRDRAGELFF.

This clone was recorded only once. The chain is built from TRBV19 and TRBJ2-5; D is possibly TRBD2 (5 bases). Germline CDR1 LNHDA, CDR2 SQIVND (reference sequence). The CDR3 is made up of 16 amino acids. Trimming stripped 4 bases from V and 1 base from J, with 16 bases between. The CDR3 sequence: CASSREHTRPQETQYF. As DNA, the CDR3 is TGTGCCAGTAGTAGGGAGCACACGCGCCCCCAAGAGACCCAGTACTTC.

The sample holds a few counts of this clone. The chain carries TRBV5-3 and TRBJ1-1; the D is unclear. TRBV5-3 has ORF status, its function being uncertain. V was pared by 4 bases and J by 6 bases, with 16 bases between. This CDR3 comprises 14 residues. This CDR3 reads CARSIPDGGAEAFF. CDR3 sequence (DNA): TGTGCCAGAAGCATCCCCGACGGCGGGGCTGAAGCTTTCTTT.

CDR3 sequence: CSVGTGRRHNEQFF. Here the CDR3 DNA reads TGCAGCGTTGGCACAGGGAGAAGACACAATGAGCAGTTCTTC. The chain combines TRBV29-1 with TRBJ2-1; D possibly corresponds to TRBD1 (6 bases). Trimming removed 4 bases at V and 5 bases at J, with 15 bases between. Germline loops: CDR1 SQVTM, CDR2 ANQGSEA. The CDR3 contains 14 residues.

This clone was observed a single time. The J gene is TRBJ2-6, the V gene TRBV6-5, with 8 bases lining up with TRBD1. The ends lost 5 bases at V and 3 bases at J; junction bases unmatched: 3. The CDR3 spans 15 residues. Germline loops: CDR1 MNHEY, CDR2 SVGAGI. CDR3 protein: CASSLDRDGANVLTF. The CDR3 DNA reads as TGTGCCAGCAGTCTGGACAGGGATGGGGCCAACGTCCTGACTTTC.

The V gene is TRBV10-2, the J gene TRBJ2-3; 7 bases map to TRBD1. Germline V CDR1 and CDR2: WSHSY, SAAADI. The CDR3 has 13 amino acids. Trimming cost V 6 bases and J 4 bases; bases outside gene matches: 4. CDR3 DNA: TGCGCCAGCAGGAAGGGGGCGGCAGATACGCAGTATTTT. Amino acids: CASRKGAADTQYF.

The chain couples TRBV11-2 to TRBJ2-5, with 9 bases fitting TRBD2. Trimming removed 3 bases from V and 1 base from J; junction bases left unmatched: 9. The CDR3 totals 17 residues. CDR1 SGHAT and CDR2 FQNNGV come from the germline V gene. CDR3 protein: CASSLWTSEGPQETQYF. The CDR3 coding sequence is TGTGCCAGCAGCTTGTGGACTAGCGAGGGCCCCCAAGAGACCCAGTACTTC.

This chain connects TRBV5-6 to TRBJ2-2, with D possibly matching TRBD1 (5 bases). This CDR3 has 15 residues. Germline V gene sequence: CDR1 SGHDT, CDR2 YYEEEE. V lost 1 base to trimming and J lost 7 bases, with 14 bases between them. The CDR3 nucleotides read TGTGCCAGCAGCTTGAGGCCAGGGAAGATCGGGGAGCTGTTTTTT. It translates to CASSLRPGKIGELFF.

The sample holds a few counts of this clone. The CDR3 DNA is TGTGCCAGCAGCTTAGGGACAGGGGGGGACACTGAAGCTTTCTTT. Residues: CASSLGTGGDTEAFF. The chain employs TRBV7-9 and TRBJ1-1; 10 nucleotides match TRBD1. The germline V gene has CDR1 SEHNR and CDR2 FQNEAQ (reference sequence). V trimming: 1 base; J trimming: 3 bases; junction bases outside the gene matches: 2. CDR3 length: 15 residues.

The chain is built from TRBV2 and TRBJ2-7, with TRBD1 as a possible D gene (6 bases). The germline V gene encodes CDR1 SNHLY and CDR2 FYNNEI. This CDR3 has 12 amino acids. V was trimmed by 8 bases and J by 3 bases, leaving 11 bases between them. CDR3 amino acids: CASRTVLYEQYF. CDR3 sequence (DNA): TGTGCCAGCCGGACAGTTCTCTACGAGCAGTACTTC.

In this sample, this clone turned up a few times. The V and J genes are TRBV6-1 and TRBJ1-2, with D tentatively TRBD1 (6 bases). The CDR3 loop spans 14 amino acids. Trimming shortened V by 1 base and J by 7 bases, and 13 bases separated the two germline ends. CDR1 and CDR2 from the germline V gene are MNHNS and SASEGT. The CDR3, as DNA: TGTGCCAGCAGTGAAGAGGGGGAACCCGTTGGCTACACCTTC. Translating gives CASSEEGEPVGYTF.

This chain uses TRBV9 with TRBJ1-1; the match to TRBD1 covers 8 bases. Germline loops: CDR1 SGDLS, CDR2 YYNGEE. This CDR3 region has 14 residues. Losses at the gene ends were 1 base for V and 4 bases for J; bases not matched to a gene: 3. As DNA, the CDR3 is TGTGCCAGCAGCGTACCAACAGGGGGCACTGAAGCTTTCTTT. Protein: CASSVPTGGTEAFF.

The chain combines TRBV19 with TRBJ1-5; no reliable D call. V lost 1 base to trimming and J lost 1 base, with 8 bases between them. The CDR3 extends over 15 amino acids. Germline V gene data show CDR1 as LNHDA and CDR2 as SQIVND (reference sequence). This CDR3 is CASSIGHTSNQPQHF. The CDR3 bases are TGTGCCAGTAGTATAGGGCATACCAGCAATCAGCCCCAGCATTTT.

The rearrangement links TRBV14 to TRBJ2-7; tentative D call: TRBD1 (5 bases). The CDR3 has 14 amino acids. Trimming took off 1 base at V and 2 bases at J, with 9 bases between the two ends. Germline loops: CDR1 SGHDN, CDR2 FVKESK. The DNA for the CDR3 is TGTGCCAGCAGCCAAGCGGCAGGGACCTACGAGCAGTACTTC. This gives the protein CASSQAAGTYEQYF.

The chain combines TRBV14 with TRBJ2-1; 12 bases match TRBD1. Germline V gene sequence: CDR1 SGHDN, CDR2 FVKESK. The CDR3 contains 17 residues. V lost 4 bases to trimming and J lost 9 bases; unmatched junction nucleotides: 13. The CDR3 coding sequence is TGTGCCAGCAGCCTCATTAGCTGGGGACAGGGGGCAGGTGAGCAGTTCTTC. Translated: CASSLISWGQGAGEQFF.

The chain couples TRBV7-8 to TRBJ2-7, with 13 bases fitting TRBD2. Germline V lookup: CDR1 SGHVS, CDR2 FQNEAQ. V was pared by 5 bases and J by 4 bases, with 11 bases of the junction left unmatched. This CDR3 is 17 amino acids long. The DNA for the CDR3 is TGTGCCAGCAGCCTCACTAGCGGGAGGGCCGCAAGGTACGAGCAGTACTTC. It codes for CASSLTSGRAARYEQYF.

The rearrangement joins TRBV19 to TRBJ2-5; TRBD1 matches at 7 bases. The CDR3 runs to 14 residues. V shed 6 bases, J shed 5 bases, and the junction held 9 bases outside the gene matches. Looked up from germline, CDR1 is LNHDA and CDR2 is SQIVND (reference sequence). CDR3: CASRSTGARETQYF. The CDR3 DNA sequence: TGTGCCAGTAGATCTACAGGGGCGCGTGAGACCCAGTACTTC.

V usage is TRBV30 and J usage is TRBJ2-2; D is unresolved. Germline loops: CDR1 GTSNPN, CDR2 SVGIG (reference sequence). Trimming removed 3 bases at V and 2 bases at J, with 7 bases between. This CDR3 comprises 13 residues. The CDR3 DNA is TGTGCCTGGAGACTAAGAAACACCGGGGAGCTGTTTTTT. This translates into CAWRLRNTGELFF.

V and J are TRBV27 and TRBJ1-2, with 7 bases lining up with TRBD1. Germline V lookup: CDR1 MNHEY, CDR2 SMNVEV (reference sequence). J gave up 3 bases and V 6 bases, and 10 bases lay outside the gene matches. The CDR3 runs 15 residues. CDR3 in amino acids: CASRPMLTGDYGYTF. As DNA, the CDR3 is TGTGCCAGCAGACCCATGTTAACAGGGGACTATGGCTACACCTTC.

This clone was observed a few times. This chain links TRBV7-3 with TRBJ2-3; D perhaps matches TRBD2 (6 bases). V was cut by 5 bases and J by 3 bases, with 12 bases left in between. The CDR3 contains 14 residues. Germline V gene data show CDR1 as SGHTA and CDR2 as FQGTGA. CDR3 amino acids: CASSPGGWTDTQYF. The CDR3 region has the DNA TGTGCCAGCAGCCCCGGGGGTTGGACAGATACGCAGTATTTT. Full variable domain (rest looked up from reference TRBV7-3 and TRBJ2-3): GAGVSQTPSNKVTEKGKYVELRCDPISGHTALYWYRQSLGQGPEFLIYFQGTGAADDSGLPNDRFFAVRPEGSVSTLKIQRTERGDSAVYLCASSPGGWTDTQYFGPGTRLTVL.

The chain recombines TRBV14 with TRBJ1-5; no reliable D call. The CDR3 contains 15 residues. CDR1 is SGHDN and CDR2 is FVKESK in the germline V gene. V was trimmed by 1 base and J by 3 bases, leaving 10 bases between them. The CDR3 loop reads CASSQGVDSNQPQHF. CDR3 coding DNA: TGTGCCAGCAGCCAAGGGGTGGACTCCAATCAGCCCCAGCATTTT.

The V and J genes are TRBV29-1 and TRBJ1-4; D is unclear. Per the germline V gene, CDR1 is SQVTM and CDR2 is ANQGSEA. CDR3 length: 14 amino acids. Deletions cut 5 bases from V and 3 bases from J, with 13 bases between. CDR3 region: CSVSPAGANEKLFF. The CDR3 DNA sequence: TGCAGCGTTAGCCCGGCAGGCGCTAATGAAAAACTGTTTTTT. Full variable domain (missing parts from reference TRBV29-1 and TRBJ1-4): SAVISQKPSRDICQRGTSLTIQCQVDSQVTMMFWYRQQPGQSLTLIATANQGSEATYESGFVIDKFPISRPNLTFSTLTVSNMSPEDSSIYLCSVSPAGANEKLFFGSGTQLSVL.